This T cell receptor (beta chain) was captured in a study of cytomegalovirus exposure and HLA in healthy donors. V shed 2 bases, J shed 2 bases, and the junction held 6 bases outside the gene matches. The CDR3 totals 16 residues. Per the germline V gene, CDR1 is KGHSH and CDR2 is LQKENI. Study-wide findings and caveats: Presence/absence results assume similar sequencing depth per donor, which may not hold. A later analysis showed HLA-associated TCR beta chains outstripping equally common others in clonal expansion. Reports credit the classifier with highly specific, highly sensitive diagnosis of cytomegalovirus status. Specificity for CMV antigens was confirmed in vitro for a few of the CMV-associated chains.

In the PCR, 60 Vbeta and 13 Jbeta primers were used. The assay was immunoSEQ multiplex PCR, and TCRdb's table has in-frame clones only and misses some. Among about 200,000 clones listed, 70% to 80% were seen once. Worth noting for this clone: Antigen unknown.

V is TRBV18 and J is TRBJ1-2; 9 nucleotides line up with TRBD1. Sequenced material: PBMCs. This clonotype originated in a male donor in good health and CMV-seronegative. This CDR3 reads CASSPLQGAPNYGYTF. The CDR3 DNA reads TGTGCCAGCTCACCATTACAGGGGGCGCCGAACTATGGCTACACCTTC.